These 30 T cell receptor beta chains were all obtained from the same sample, sequenced in a study of molecular identifiers for immune sequencing clone quantification. MiXCR, applied by TCRdb to the PCR reads, yields one record per CDR3 protein. Of roughly 630,000 distinct CDR3 sequences listed, 25% were seen once; the top ten hold about 0.73%. Sequencing used naive CD8+ T cells from blood, with Jurkat cell RNA spiked in. Subset meaning: FACS-sorted CD8+CD4-CCR7+CD45RA+ naive T cells. Receptor source: a human donor in good health. Some libraries in this study had Jurkat cell RNA spiked in.

This clonotype was counted a few times. V gene TRBV10-1 combines with J gene TRBJ2-3, with D possibly TRBD1 on 6 matching bases. CDR3 length: 15 amino acids. CDR1 WNHNN and CDR2 SYGVQD come from the germline V gene (reference sequence). The V end was cut by 3 bases, the J end by 0 bases, with 10 bases between. The CDR3 protein is CASSDLGTSTDTQYF. In DNA, the CDR3 is TGCGCCAGCAGTGACCTAGGGACAAGCACAGATACGCAGTATTTT.

The chain carries TRBV20-1 and TRBJ1-2; no clear D gene. This CDR3 is 12 amino acids long. CDR1 is DFQATT and CDR2 is SNEGSKA in the germline V gene (reference sequence). Trimming stripped 3 bases from V and 3 bases from J, with 8 bases between. CDR3 amino acids: CSASRDDYGYTF. CDR3 sequence (DNA): TGCAGTGCTAGTAGGGATGACTATGGCTACACCTTC.

This clonotype was recorded only once. A much more abundant neighbour one base away suggests this may be a read error. V is TRBV7-9 and J is TRBJ1-2, with D perhaps TRBD1 (6 bases). V was trimmed by 4 bases and J by 3 bases, leaving 9 bases between them. Per germline, CDR1 SEHNR and CDR2 FQNEAQ (reference sequence). This CDR3 comprises 13 residues. The DNA of the CDR3 is TGTGCCAGCAGCTCCGCAGGGGACTATGGCTACACCTTC. Translation: CASSSAGDYGYTF.

The genes are TRBV5-8 and TRBJ2-3; D is unclear. Germline loops: CDR1 SGHTS, CDR2 YDEGEE. The CDR3 consists of 15 residues. Trimming removed 0 bases from V and 2 bases from J, with 10 bases in between. The CDR3 nucleotides are TGTGCCAGCAGCTTGGAGGCGACTTCCACAGATACGCAGTATTTT. Translated: CASSLEATSTDTQYF.

This clonotype appeared many times. The chain couples TRBV27 to TRBJ2-7; D call uncertain. V lost 0 bases to trimming and J lost 2 bases, with 11 bases between them. Germline CDR1 MNHEY, CDR2 SMNVEV (reference sequence). The CDR3 has 15 amino acids. The CDR3 sequence is CASSLSPRIAYEQYF. The CDR3 DNA reads TGTGCCAGCAGTTTATCACCCAGGATTGCCTACGAGCAGTACTTC.

This chain uses TRBV19 with TRBJ2-5; either TRBD1 or TRBD2 may fit D (6 bases each). Germline lookup yields CDR1 LNHDA and CDR2 SQIVND (reference sequence). The CDR3 length is 13 residues. Trimming left V 3 bases short and J 10 bases short, with 15 bases between. The CDR3, as DNA: TGTGCCAGTAGTATCCCCCCCGGGGGCGGCCAGTACTTC. It codes for CASSIPPGGGQYF.

The chain joins TRBV28 to TRBJ1-2; no reliable D call. The CDR3 is made up of 11 amino acids. Germline CDR1 MDHEN, CDR2 SYDVKM. The V end lost 7 bases, the J end lost 3 bases, and 6 bases lay between the germline ends. DNA for the CDR3: TGTGCCAGCACGAGTGACTATGGCTACACCTTC. It specifies CASTSDYGYTF.

Worth noting for this clonotype: A single base separates this from a much larger clone, so it may be a read error. The CDR3 spells CASSLMSNEREEAQYF. CDR3 coding DNA: TGTGCCAGCAGCTTAATGTCCAACGAAAGAGAAGAGGCCCAGTACTTC. V usage is TRBV7-9 and J usage is TRBJ2-5; the D is unclear. The CDR3 is 16 residues long. Germline CDR1 is SEHNR and CDR2 is FQNEAQ (reference sequence).

J is TRBJ2-7 and V is TRBV20-1; 10 bases map to TRBD1. Germline-derived CDR1 and CDR2 are DFQATT and SNEGSKA (reference sequence). The CDR3 loop spans 13 amino acids. Losses at the gene ends were 8 bases for V and 2 bases for J; bases not matched to a gene: 6. The CDR3 reads CSSGTGVTYEQYF. The DNA for the CDR3 is TGCAGTTCCGGGACAGGGGTTACCTACGAGCAGTACTTC.

The chain carries TRBV4-1 and TRBJ2-5, with 7 bases that match TRBD1. V shed 4 bases, J shed 3 bases, and the junction held 11 bases outside the gene matches. There are 16 residues in the CDR3. Per germline, CDR1 MGHRA and CDR2 YSYEKL. The CDR3 here is CASSPPPGTDKETQYF. The CDR3 bases are TGCGCCAGCAGCCCACCCCCCGGGACAGACAAAGAGACCCAGTACTTC.

The chain couples TRBV15 to TRBJ2-7, with D tentatively TRBD1 (6 bases). Germline V CDR1 and CDR2: LNHNV, YYDKDF (reference sequence). The length of the CDR3 is 13 residues. The V end was cut by 0 bases, the J end by 8 bases, with 11 bases between. The CDR3 protein is CATSRDAGDKQYF. In nucleotides, the CDR3 is TGTGCCACCAGCAGAGATGCCGGGGACAAGCAGTACTTC. Full variable domain (rest looked up from reference TRBV15 and TRBJ2-7): DAMVIQNPRYQVTQFGKPVTLSCSQTLNHNVMYWYQQKSSQAPKLLFHYYDKDFNNEADTPDNFQSRRPNTSFCFLDIRSPGLGDTAMYLCATSRDAGDKQYFGPGTRLTVT.

This clonotype has at least ten counts. The V gene is TRBV19, the J gene TRBJ2-7; 8 nucleotides align to TRBD1. The V segment lost 5 bases and the J segment 2 bases; nucleotides outside the gene matches: 8. CDR1 LNHDA and CDR2 SQIVND come from the germline V gene (reference sequence). The CDR3 loop spans 15 amino acids. CDR3 loop: CASSFSGQETYEQYF. The CDR3 bases are TGTGCCAGTAGTTTCTCGGGACAGGAAACCTACGAGCAGTACTTC. The variable domain in full, with the rest retrieved from reference TRBV19 and TRBJ2-7, is DGGITQSPKYLFRKEGQNVTLSCEQNLNHDAMYWYRQDPGQGLRLIYYSQIVNDFQKGDIAEGYSVSREKKESFPLTVTSAQKNPTAFYLCASSFSGQETYEQYFGPGTRLTVT.

This clonotype was counted only a few times. The chain combines TRBV19 with TRBJ2-1; the D gene could be TRBD1 or TRBD2 (6 bases each). The V and J ends lost 5 bases and 6 bases respectively, with 11 bases between them. CDR3 length equals 13 residues. Looked up from germline, CDR1 is LNHDA and CDR2 is SQIVND (reference sequence). The CDR3, as DNA: TGTGCCAGTAGTGGGGGCGGGGTCAATGAGCAGTTCTTC. Translating it yields CASSGGGVNEQFF.

In regard to this clonotype: A single base separates this from a much larger clone, so it may be a read error. This sequence joins TRBV27 and TRBJ1-1; perhaps TRBD1 as D (5 bases). Per germline, CDR1 MNHEY and CDR2 SMNVEV (reference sequence). The CDR3 has 14 residues. The CDR3 reads CARRFGGGRTEAFF. The CDR3 coding sequence is TGTGCCCGCAGATTCGGGGGGGGGAGGACTGAAGCTTTCTTT.

The rearrangement links TRBV13 to TRBJ1-2; 7 bases line up with TRBD1. CDR3 length: 13 amino acids. Germline values: CDR1 PRHDT, CDR2 FYEKMQ (reference sequence). Unmatched junction bases numbered 7, after V lost 5 bases and J lost 7 bases. This CDR3 reads CASSTGTVFGYTF. Written as DNA, the CDR3 is TGTGCCAGCAGCACCGGGACAGTGTTTGGCTACACCTTC.

The chain uses TRBV18 and TRBJ2-2, with D maybe TRBD2 (6 bases). The CDR3 totals 15 residues. Germline assignment: CDR1 KGHSH and CDR2 LQKENI. V was cut by 6 bases and J by 9 bases, with 20 bases left in between. The chain's CDR3 is CASSPEEGAARELFF. The DNA for the CDR3 is TGTGCCAGCTCGCCTGAGGAGGGTGCGGCCAGGGAGCTGTTTTTT.

Of note for this clonotype: Being one base from a much bigger clone, this may be a read error. This sequence joins TRBV2 and TRBJ2-3, with a tentative D call TRBD2 (5 bases). In germline, CDR1 is SNHLY, CDR2 FYNNEI. This CDR3 comprises 16 residues. V lost 6 bases to trimming and J lost 5 bases, with 21 bases between them. The CDR3 coding sequence is TGTGCCAGCAGCCCTCGTGGGCGGGCGGCCAAAGATACGCAGTATTTT. It codes for CASSPRGRAAKDTQYF.

To note about this clonotype: A much more abundant neighbour one base away suggests this may be a read error. The J gene is TRBJ2-5, the V gene TRBV5-1; unclear D gene. The CDR3 extends over 14 amino acids. The germline CDR1 and CDR2 sequences are SGHRS and YFSETQ. The V end lost 0 bases, the J end lost 7 bases, and 13 bases lay between the germline ends. CDR3: CASSLAGAPGTQYF. For the CDR3, the DNA is TGCGCCAGCAGCTTGGCCGGCGCCCCAGGGACCCAGTACTTC.

This clonotype was picked up many times. The chain couples TRBV7-9 to TRBJ2-7, with D possibly being TRBD1 (6 bases). Germline CDR1 is SEHNR and CDR2 is FQNEAQ (reference sequence). Trimming took off 5 bases at V and 7 bases at J, with 18 bases between the two ends. This CDR3 has 14 residues. The CDR3 is CASSQAQGLGEQYF. The CDR3 coding sequence is TGTGCCAGCAGCCAAGCACAGGGATTAGGGGAGCAGTACTTC.

This clonotype was detected only a few times. The chain couples TRBV6-1 to TRBJ2-3; 8 bases match TRBD2. CDR1 and CDR2 (germline): MNHNS, SASEGT. Unmatched junction bases numbered 9, after V lost 5 bases and J lost 5 bases. CDR3 size: 15 residues. CDR3 sequence: CASSSGTRSGDTQYF. The CDR3 coding sequence is TGTGCCAGCAGTTCCGGGACTAGGTCGGGAGATACGCAGTATTTT.

This clonotype was counted many times. The chain combines TRBV14 with TRBJ2-7, with 8 positions matching TRBD2. The CDR3 runs 15 residues. V lost 4 bases and J lost 4; bases outside the gene matches: 9. Germline V lookup: CDR1 SGHDN, CDR2 FVKESK. In DNA, the CDR3 is TGTGCCAGCAGCCGCAATCAGCGGGAGTGGTACGAGCAGTACTTC. Translation: CASSRNQREWYEQYF. Drawing the rest from reference TRBV14 and TRBJ2-7, the complete variable domain is EAGVTQFPSHSVIEKGQTVTLRCDPISGHDNLYWYRRVMGKEIKFLLHFVKESKQDESGMPNNRFLAERTGGTYSTLKVQPAELEDSGVYFCASSRNQREWYEQYFGPGTRLTVT.

Worth noting for this clonotype: With a much larger clone just one base away, this may be a read error. The chain employs TRBV12-3 or TRBV12-4 and TRBJ1-5; D is unclear. The CDR3 is 14 residues long. CDR3 in amino acids: CASTQSGWNQPQQF. CDR3 DNA sequence: TGTGCCAGCACCCAGTCGGGTTGGAATCAGCCCCAGCAATTT.

In this sample, this clonotype turned up a few times. The chain carries TRBV6-6 and TRBJ1-4; D is possibly TRBD1 (5 bases). CDR1 MNHNY and CDR2 SVGAGI come from the germline V gene (reference sequence). This CDR3 is built from 14 residues. Trimming shortened V by 0 bases and J by 8 bases, and 10 bases separated the two germline ends. The DNA for the CDR3 is TGTGCCAGCAGTTACTCGGAGGACATCGAAAAACTGTTTTTT. This gives the protein CASSYSEDIEKLFF.

In the case of this clonotype: The junction and the germline gene differ at one end; a read error may be behind it. The J gene is TRBJ2-5, the V gene TRBV5-1; D is undetermined. CDR1 SGHRS and CDR2 YFSETQ come from the germline V gene. The CDR3 loop spans 14 amino acids. This CDR3 is CASSLVVRVETQYF. The CDR3 DNA reads TGCGCCAGCAGCTTGGTTGTCCGAGTAGAGACGCAGTACTTC.

This clonotype was observed a handful of times. The chain combines TRBV30 with TRBJ1-1, with D maybe TRBD1 (6 bases). V shed 2 bases and J shed 4 bases, with 17 bases lying between them. The CDR3 runs to 15 residues. Looked up from germline, CDR1 is GTSNPN and CDR2 is SVGIG (reference sequence). DNA of the CDR3: TGTGCCTGGAGTTTGGGGGGCGGATCTGGCACTGAAGCTTTCTTT. Its translation is CAWSLGGGSGTEAFF.

This clonotype was seen only a few times. The rearrangement links TRBV12-3 or TRBV12-4 to TRBJ2-2, with 9 bases that match TRBD1. J was trimmed by 6 bases and V by 3 bases; bases with no gene match: 2. The CDR3 totals 14 residues. In DNA form, the CDR3 reads TGTGCCAGCAGTTTGACAGGGGGGCCCGGGGAGCTGTTTTTT. Translating it yields CASSLTGGPGELFF.

The chain has TRBV28 and TRBJ1-2, with D possibly being TRBD1 (5 bases). The ends were cut back, 6 bases at V and 3 bases at J, with 14 bases in the middle. The CDR3 spans 14 residues. Germline-derived CDR1 and CDR2 are MDHEN and SYDVKM. The CDR3 DNA reads TGTGCCAGCAGCCCGGCGGCAGGGTACTATGGCTACACCTTC. Translation gives CASSPAAGYYGYTF.

This clonotype appeared many times. V gene TRBV7-9 combines with J gene TRBJ1-1; D not resolved. The germline V gene encodes CDR1 SEHNR and CDR2 FQNEAQ (reference sequence). CDR3 length equals 15 residues. Between the trimmed V and J ends, which lost 4 bases and 4 bases, there was a span of 16 bases. CDR3 coding DNA: TGTGCCAGCAGCTCCCCGGTCCTGGGGAGCACTGAAGCTTTCTTT. Amino acids: CASSSPVLGSTEAFF. The full variable domain, its missing parts supplied by reference TRBV7-9 and TRBJ1-1, is DTGVSQNPRHKITKRGQNVTFRCDPISEHNRLYWYRQTLGQGPEFLTYFQNEAQLEKSRLLSDRFSAERPKGSFSTLEIQRTEQGDSAMYLCASSSPVLGSTEAFFGQGTRLTVV.

This clonotype has at least ten counts. The chain joins TRBV2 to TRBJ2-2; D is perhaps TRBD2 (6 bases). V was cut by 0 bases and J by 5 bases, with 13 bases left in between. The CDR3 is 16 amino acids. CDR1 is SNHLY and CDR2 is FYNNEI in the germline V gene. The CDR3 region is CASSEAEDYPTGELFF. CDR3 sequence (DNA): TGTGCCAGCAGTGAAGCGGAGGACTACCCGACCGGGGAGCTGTTTTTT.

This clonotype has only a few counts. V and J are TRBV28 and TRBJ2-7; D is perhaps TRBD1 (5 bases). The length of the CDR3 is 14 residues. V lost 6 bases, J lost 3 bases, and 15 bases lay in between. Germline CDR1 MDHEN, CDR2 SYDVKM. The CDR3 sequence: CASRFPGFSYEQYF. The CDR3, as DNA: TGTGCCAGCAGATTCCCAGGGTTTAGCTACGAGCAGTACTTC.